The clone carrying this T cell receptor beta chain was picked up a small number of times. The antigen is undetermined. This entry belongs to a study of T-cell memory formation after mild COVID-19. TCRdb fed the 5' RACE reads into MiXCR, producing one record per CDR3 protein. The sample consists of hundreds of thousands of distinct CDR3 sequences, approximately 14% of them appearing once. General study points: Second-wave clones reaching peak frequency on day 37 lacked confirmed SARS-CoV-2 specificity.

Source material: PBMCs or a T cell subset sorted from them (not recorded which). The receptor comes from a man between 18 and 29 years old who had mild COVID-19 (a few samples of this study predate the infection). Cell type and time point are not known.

CDR3 DNA sequence: TGCAGTGCTAGACCCTCGGCCCCCTTTACCGGGGAGCTGTTTTTT. Its translation is CSARPSAPFTGELFF. This chain joins TRBV20-1 and TRBJ2-2; D unresolved. V was pared by 2 bases and J by 5 bases, with 15 bases between. The CDR3 has 15 residues. Germline assignment: CDR1 DFQATT and CDR2 SNEGSKA (reference sequence).